The next 5 T cell receptor beta chains were all read from a single sample in a study of cytotoxic CD8 clonotypes in ibrutinib-treated CLL. The method was immunoSEQ multiplex PCR; TCRdb's version includes in-frame clones alone and lacks a portion of them. The table shows 45,000 or so clones, with about 72% occurring only once. The sample was PBMCs, taken after 12 months of ibrutinib treatment. Receptors were obtained from a human donor with chronic lymphocytic leukemia.

J is TRBJ1-2 and V is TRBV7-8, with no clear D. V dropped 8 bases and J dropped 5 bases, with 15 bases sitting between them. Germline CDR1 reads SGHVS; CDR2 reads FQNEAQ. This CDR3 has 13 amino acids. The CDR3 sequence is CASGRVGEYGYTF. As DNA, the CDR3 is TGTGCCAGCGGCCGGGTTGGGGAGTATGGCTACACCTTC.

This clone was counted only a few times. V is TRBV10-1 and J is TRBJ2-2; the match to TRBD2 covers 7 bases. The V segment lost 5 bases and the J segment 5 bases; nucleotides outside the gene matches: 8. This CDR3 has 15 residues. CDR1 and CDR2 from the germline V gene are WNHNN and SYGVQD (reference sequence). CDR3 protein: CASSSARGGTGELFF. The CDR3 nucleotides read TGCGCCAGCAGTTCCGCCCGCGGGGGAACCGGGGAGCTGTTTTTT.

The V and J genes are TRBV28 and TRBJ2-7; D gene ambiguous. Trimming pared 5 bases from V and 2 bases from J, leaving 7 bases between. CDR3 length: 12 residues. Germline lookup yields CDR1 MDHEN and CDR2 SYDVKM. The CDR3 DNA reads TGTGCCAGCAGTCCTCGGGCCTACGAGCAGTACTTC. Translating it yields CASSPRAYEQYF.

This clone was counted between two and nine times. CDR3: CASSLEILNTEAFF. The CDR3 DNA sequence: TGCGCCAGCAGCTTGGAAATATTGAACACTGAAGCTTTCTTT. The chain recombines TRBV5-1 with TRBJ1-1; D not resolved. Trimming pared 0 bases from V and 0 bases from J, leaving 6 bases between. CDR1 and CDR2 from the germline V gene are SGHRS and YFSETQ. The CDR3 spans 14 residues.

This rearrangement joins TRBV27 to TRBJ2-3; 12 nucleotides align to TRBD2. Unmatched junction bases numbered 5, after V lost 4 bases and J lost 0 bases. The CDR3 is 17 residues long. The V gene's germline CDR1 is MNHEY and CDR2 SMNVEV (reference sequence). The CDR3 bases are TGTGCCAGCAGTTCTAGCGGGAGGGGTACTAGCACAGATACGCAGTATTTT. This gives the protein CASSSSGRGTSTDTQYF.